This is a list of T cell receptor beta chains from one sample in a study of CD4 T cells in relation to SARS-CoV-2 and coronaviruses. The protocol was immunoSEQ multiplex PCR, while the TCRdb copy is restricted to in-frame clones and leaves out a portion. The sample holds about 24,000 clones, around 70% seen once. These receptors' targets are unknown. Sequenced: CD4+ T cells from PBMCs, cultured in vitro. Receptor source: a human donor in good health. Both conserved end residues are part of each CDR3. D genes are given only for firm matches. Not all rows give a size; the values are once, few, many and, for expanded clones, a class.

D gene: .
J gene: TRBJ2-1
V gene: TRBV6-1
clone size: .
CDR3 protein: CASSELPLVSTNEQFF
CDR3 DNA: TGTGCCAGCAGTGAACTCCCACTCGTTTCGACCAATGAGCAGTTCTTC

D gene: TRBD1
J gene: TRBJ1-4
V gene: TRBV25-1
clone size: .
CDR3 protein: CASGGDRDILEKLFF
CDR3 DNA: TGTGCCAGTGGGGGGGACAGGGATATTCTTGAAAAACTGTTTTTT

D gene: .
J gene: TRBJ2-2
V gene: TRBV18
clone size: .
CDR3 protein: CASSPVPFRGRTGELFF
CDR3 DNA: TGTGCCAGCTCACCCGTTCCTTTTCGGGGTCGCACCGGGGAGCTGTTTTTT

D gene: .
J gene: TRBJ2-7
V gene: TRBV2
clone size: .
CDR3 protein: CASSAVSYEQYF
CDR3 DNA: TGTGCCAGCAGCGCAGTATCCTACGAGCAGTACTTC

D gene: .
J gene: TRBJ2-2
V gene: TRBV5-1
clone size: .
CDR3 protein: CASSSPTNTGELFF
CDR3 DNA: TGCGCCAGCAGCTCCCCTACAAACACCGGGGAGCTGTTTTTT

D gene: .
J gene: TRBJ1-1
V gene: TRBV29-1
clone size: .
CDR3 protein: CSVDATRLGAFF
CDR3 DNA: TGCAGCGTTGACGCGACCAGGTTGGGAGCTTTCTTT

D gene: TRBD1
J gene: TRBJ1-5
V gene: TRBV30
clone size: .
CDR3 protein: CAWSGGTGGNQPQHF
CDR3 DNA: TGTGCCTGGAGTGGCGGGACAGGGGGCAATCAGCCCCAGCATTTT

D gene: .
J gene: TRBJ2-6
V gene: TRBV6-4
clone size: .
CDR3 protein: CASSDISGANVLTF
CDR3 DNA: TGTGCCAGCAGTGACATCTCTGGGGCCAACGTCCTGACTTTC

D gene: TRBD2
J gene: TRBJ2-3
V gene: TRBV28
clone size: .
CDR3 protein: CASTDLAGVTDTQYF
CDR3 DNA: TGTGCCAGCACTGATCTAGCGGGGGTCACAGATACGCAGTATTTT

D gene: TRBD2
J gene: TRBJ2-1
V gene: TRBV11-3
clone size: .
CDR3 protein: CASSFASGSGHEQFF
CDR3 DNA: TGTGCCAGCAGCTTTGCTAGCGGGAGTGGGCATGAGCAGTTCTTC

D gene: .
J gene: TRBJ1-2
V gene: TRBV3-1/TRBV3-2
clone size: .
CDR3 protein: CASSQAVAINYGYTF
CDR3 DNA: TGTGCCAGCAGTCAAGCCGTAGCCATAAACTATGGCTACACCTTC

D gene: .
J gene: TRBJ1-3
V gene: TRBV28
clone size: .
CDR3 protein: CASSLSGGFGNTIYF
CDR3 DNA: TGTGCCAGCAGTTTGTCTGGGGGCTTTGGAAACACCATATATTTT

D gene: TRBD2
J gene: TRBJ2-7
V gene: TRBV13
clone size: .
CDR3 protein: CASSLLAGVPYEQYF
CDR3 DNA: TGTGCCAGCAGCTTGCTAGCGGGAGTTCCTTACGAGCAGTACTTC

D gene: .
J gene: TRBJ2-7
V gene: TRBV19
clone size: few
CDR3 protein: CASSTRTSGEQYF
CDR3 DNA: TGTGCCAGTAGTACACGAACCTCCGGCGAGCAGTACTTC

D gene: .
J gene: TRBJ1-5
V gene: TRBV7-9
clone size: few
CDR3 protein: CASSRDVQPQHF
CDR3 DNA: TGTGCCAGCAGTCGGGACGTCCAGCCCCAGCATTTT

D gene: TRBD2
J gene: TRBJ2-3
V gene: TRBV18
clone size: few
CDR3 protein: CASSPRTSGGTSTDTQYF
CDR3 DNA: TGTGCCAGCTCACCTAGGACTAGCGGGGGAACTAGCACAGATACGCAGTATTTT

D gene: TRBD2
J gene: TRBJ2-2
V gene: TRBV3-1/TRBV3-2
clone size: .
CDR3 protein: CASSPEGTTNTGELFF
CDR3 DNA: TGTGCCAGCAGCCCGGAGGGGACTACGAACACCGGGGAGCTGTTTTTT

D gene: .
J gene: TRBJ2-1
V gene: TRBV5-1
clone size: once
CDR3 protein: CASSRGGTASNEQFF
CDR3 DNA: TGCGCCAGCAGCCGGGGCGGGACAGCCTCGAATGAGCAGTTCTTC

D gene: .
J gene: TRBJ2-7
V gene: TRBV19
clone size: .
CDR3 protein: CASSPRGQSYEQYF
CDR3 DNA: TGTGCCAGTAGTCCCCGAGGTCAATCCTACGAGCAGTACTTC

D gene: TRBD1
J gene: TRBJ1-1
V gene: TRBV5-8
clone size: .
CDR3 protein: CASRSTGVGHTEAFF
CDR3 DNA: TGTGCCAGCAGATCAACAGGGGTAGGACACACTGAAGCTTTCTTT

D gene: .
J gene: TRBJ2-1
V gene: TRBV18
clone size: few
CDR3 protein: CASTPPLVIDEQFF
CDR3 DNA: TGTGCCAGCACGCCGCCACTAGTCATCGATGAGCAGTTCTTC

D gene: TRBD1
J gene: TRBJ2-2
V gene: TRBV28
clone size: .
CDR3 protein: CASTTGQGIHGELFF
CDR3 DNA: TGTGCCAGCACCACGGGACAGGGGATACACGGGGAGCTGTTTTTT

D gene: .
J gene: TRBJ1-1
V gene: TRBV7-9
clone size: .
CDR3 protein: CASSEIGTEAFF
CDR3 DNA: TGTGCCAGCAGCGAGATCGGCACTGAAGCTTTCTTT

D gene: .
J gene: TRBJ1-1
V gene: TRBV6-5
clone size: .
CDR3 protein: CAIRQAQNTEAFF
CDR3 DNA: TGTGCCATACGACAGGCCCAGAACACTGAAGCTTTCTTT

D gene: .
J gene: TRBJ2-7
V gene: TRBV10-3
clone size: .
CDR3 protein: CAISDRDGQYF
CDR3 DNA: TGTGCCATCAGTGATCGTGACGGGCAGTACTTC

D gene: TRBD1
J gene: TRBJ2-4
V gene: TRBV9
clone size: .
CDR3 protein: CASSVEYRGHGKNIQYF
CDR3 DNA: TGTGCCAGCAGCGTAGAATACAGGGGGCACGGCAAAAACATTCAGTACTTC

D gene: .
J gene: TRBJ1-2
V gene: TRBV7-2
clone size: few
CDR3 protein: CASSFDEGSLDGYTF
CDR3 DNA: TGTGCCAGCAGCTTCGATGAGGGGTCCCTGGATGGCTACACCTTC

D gene: TRBD2
J gene: TRBJ2-1
V gene: TRBV10-1
clone size: .
CDR3 protein: CASSDGLAGGRSYNEQFF
CDR3 DNA: TGCGCCAGCAGCGACGGACTAGCGGGAGGGCGATCCTACAATGAGCAGTTCTTC

D gene: .
J gene: TRBJ2-5
V gene: TRBV5-1
clone size: .
CDR3 protein: CASSFGGAGNQETQYF
CDR3 DNA: TGCGCCAGCAGCTTCGGGGGCGCAGGTAACCAAGAGACCCAGTACTTC

D gene: TRBD1
J gene: TRBJ2-7
V gene: TRBV24-1
clone size: .
CDR3 protein: CATSDFGQGADEQYF
CDR3 DNA: TGTGCCACCAGTGATTTCGGACAGGGGGCGGACGAGCAGTACTTC

D gene: .
J gene: TRBJ2-7
V gene: TRBV30
clone size: .
CDR3 protein: CAWGRGGEQYF
CDR3 DNA: TGTGCCTGGGGGAGGGGGGGCGAGCAGTACTTC

D gene: .
J gene: TRBJ2-5
V gene: TRBV10-3
clone size: medium-sized
CDR3 protein: CAISAGAGETQYF
CDR3 DNA: TGTGCCATCAGTGCGGGGGCGGGGGAGACCCAGTACTTC

D gene: .
J gene: TRBJ2-1
V gene: TRBV10-3
clone size: .
CDR3 protein: CAIGGVGSNEQFF
CDR3 DNA: TGTGCCATAGGGGGTGTCGGTAGTAATGAGCAGTTCTTC

D gene: .
J gene: TRBJ1-5
V gene: TRBV5-6
clone size: .
CDR3 protein: CASSPQGPNQPQHF
CDR3 DNA: TGTGCCAGCAGCCCCCAGGGGCCTAATCAGCCCCAGCATTTT

D gene: TRBD1
J gene: TRBJ2-5
V gene: TRBV5-1
clone size: .
CDR3 protein: CASSSSGTGQETQYF
CDR3 DNA: TGCGCCAGCAGCTCCTCCGGGACAGGGCAAGAGACCCAGTACTTC

D gene: .
J gene: TRBJ2-2
V gene: TRBV7-2
clone size: .
CDR3 protein: CASSLVVVLNTGELFF
CDR3 DNA: TGTGCCAGCAGCTTAGTGGTGGTTCTCAACACCGGGGAGCTGTTTTTT

D gene: .
J gene: TRBJ2-7
V gene: TRBV3-1/TRBV3-2
clone size: few
CDR3 protein: CASSQVGDTSYEQYF
CDR3 DNA: TGTGCCAGCAGCCAAGTCGGGGACACCTCCTACGAGCAGTACTTC

D gene: .
J gene: TRBJ1-2
V gene: TRBV5-1
clone size: large
CDR3 protein: CASSPLTGYGYTF
CDR3 DNA: TGCGCCAGCAGCCCACTAACAGGTTATGGCTACACCTTC

D gene: .
J gene: TRBJ1-2
V gene: TRBV15
clone size: .
CDR3 protein: CATSREAAGGYTF
CDR3 DNA: TGTGCCACCAGCAGAGAGGCTGCGGGAGGCTACACCTTC

D gene: TRBD1
J gene: TRBJ2-1
V gene: TRBV30
clone size: .
CDR3 protein: CAWRGQGYNEQFF
CDR3 DNA: TGTGCCTGGAGGGGACAGGGCTACAATGAGCAGTTCTTC

D gene: .
J gene: TRBJ2-1
V gene: TRBV19
clone size: .
CDR3 protein: CASSIGPIGQFF
CDR3 DNA: TGTGCCAGTAGTATCGGCCCGATCGGGCAGTTCTTC

D gene: .
J gene: TRBJ2-2
V gene: TRBV3-1/TRBV3-2
clone size: medium-sized
CDR3 protein: CASSPLGGRELFF
CDR3 DNA: TGTGCCAGCAGCCCCCTAGGCGGGAGGGAGCTGTTTTTT

D gene: .
J gene: TRBJ2-6
V gene: TRBV11-2
clone size: .
CDR3 protein: CASSLLSGANVLTF
CDR3 DNA: TGTGCCAGCAGCTTACTCTCTGGGGCCAACGTCCTGACTTTC

D gene: .
J gene: TRBJ1-2
V gene: TRBV24-1
clone size: once
CDR3 protein: CATSDLTGSYGYTF
CDR3 DNA: TGTGCCACCAGTGATTTGACAGGTTCCTATGGCTACACCTTC

D gene: TRBD1
J gene: TRBJ2-7
V gene: TRBV7-8
clone size: .
CDR3 protein: CASSARDRADSYEQYF
CDR3 DNA: TGTGCCAGCAGCGCCCGCGACAGGGCCGACTCCTACGAGCAGTACTTC

D gene: TRBD1
J gene: TRBJ1-4
V gene: TRBV7-9
clone size: .
CDR3 protein: CASSSAGTANEKLFF
CDR3 DNA: TGTGCCAGCAGCTCAGCCGGGACAGCTAATGAAAAACTGTTTTTT

D gene: TRBD1
J gene: TRBJ2-5
V gene: TRBV6-2/TRBV6-3
clone size: .
CDR3 protein: CASSTGGAGTQYF
CDR3 DNA: TGTGCCAGCAGCACAGGGGGCGCAGGGACCCAGTACTTC

D gene: .
J gene: TRBJ2-3
V gene: TRBV3-1/TRBV3-2
clone size: .
CDR3 protein: CASSLGVDTQYF
CDR3 DNA: TGTGCCAGCAGCCTCGGGGTAGATACGCAGTATTTT

D gene: .
J gene: TRBJ2-5
V gene: TRBV5-4
clone size: .
CDR3 protein: CASSLVDGETQYF
CDR3 DNA: TGTGCCAGCAGCTTAGTCGACGGAGAGACCCAGTACTTC